The 2 T cell receptor beta chains below were found in one sample sequenced in a study of cytomegalovirus exposure and HLA in healthy donors (dated by TCRdb to between 2016 and 2019). Libraries were constructed by the immunoSEQ multiplex PCR assay. The multiplex PCR relied on a mix of 60 forward primers for TCR Vbeta segments and 13 reverse primers for TCR Jbeta segments. TCRdb took over this immuneACCESS table, retaining in-frame rearrangements with V and J assigned. Such tables are incomplete; in checked studies, under half of the missing clones stem from an unresolved V gene, and the remainder is unexplained. The table for this sample shows 130,000 or so clones. The biggest ten clones account for 1.5% to 2% of the sample. The sample comprised PBMCs. Every receptor here comes from a man younger than 30 in good health and CMV-seronegative.

Turning to this clone: This sample also contains other DNA sequences that code for the same CDR3. The chain combines TRBV28 with TRBJ2-2; tentatively, D is TRBD2 (6 bases). Per germline, CDR1 MDHEN and CDR2 SYDVKM. The CDR3 runs to 14 residues. V lost 3 bases to trimming and J lost 3 bases, with 8 bases between them. CDR3 DNA: TGTGCCAGCAGTTTGGGACTTTACACCGGGGAGCTGTTTTTT. Translating it yields CASSLGLYTGELFF.

V and J are TRBV23-1 and TRBJ1-2; 8 nucleotides line up with TRBD1. TRBV23-1 qualifies as an ORF whose function is uncertain. The CDR3 has 14 amino acids. J was trimmed by 3 bases and V by 7 bases; bases with no gene match: 7. The DNA of the CDR3 is TGCGCCAGCAACCTTGACAGGGGTGACTATGGCTACACCTTC. The encoded protein is CASNLDRGDYGYTF.